These T cell receptor beta chains were read from a single sample in a study of T cell responses to AZD1222 COVID-19 vaccine. Assay: immunoSEQ multiplex PCR; the TCRdb copy retains only in-frame clones and omits some. This repertoire shows roughly 150,000 clones, roughly nine tenths found once; its top ten account for 1.5% to 2%. The source was peripheral blood, collected on day 0 of AZD1222 vaccination. Source of these receptors: an adult in good health. Both conserved end residues are part of each CDR3. The D gene is left open where the match is weak. A clone size is listed for some rows: how often the clone was seen (once, few, many), or a class if it is expanded.

d_call cdr3_length clone_size j_call v_call cdr3_nt cdr3_aa
- 14 - TRBJ1-1 TRBV29-1 TGCAGCGTGGCGGGGCAGGGTAATCCCGCCGAAGCTTTCTTT CSVAGQGNPAEAFF
- 15 - TRBJ1-5 TRBV18 TGTGCCAGCTCAGTAGGTCAGGGAGGCAATCAGCCCCAGCATTTT CASSVGQGGNQPQHF
- 17 - TRBJ2-7 TRBV5-8 TGTGCCAGCAGCTTAAACCCTGGGGTGGGTTTTAGTGGCGAGCAGTACTTC CASSLNPGVGFSGEQYF
- 14 - TRBJ2-1 TRBV11-3 TGTGCCAGCAGCCCCGCCGGGTTCCTAAATGAGCAGTTCTTC CASSPAGFLNEQFF
- 13 - TRBJ1-2 TRBV6-2/TRBV6-3 TGTGCCAGCAGTTACTCGACGGGGTACGGCTACACCTTC CASSYSTGYGYTF
- 12 once TRBJ2-1 TRBV7-2 TGTGCCAGCAGCTTAGATACAGGTGAGCAGTTCTTC CASSLDTGEQFF
- 13 once TRBJ1-2 TRBV24-1 TGTGCCACCAGTCTGGGGGCCGCCTATGGCTACACCTTC CATSLGAAYGYTF
- 13 - TRBJ1-2 TRBV4-3 TGCGCCAGCAGCCAAGACCAAGGCTATGGCTACACCTTC CASSQDQGYGYTF
- 13 - TRBJ1-6 TRBV7-2 TGTGCCAGCAGCCCAGGATGGGGTGCGCCCCTCCACTTT CASSPGWGAPLHF
TRBD1 15 once TRBJ2-7 TRBV4-3 TGCGCCAGCAGCCATACCCGACAGGGCCCGTCCGAGCAGTACTTC CASSHTRQGPSEQYF
- 16 few TRBJ1-5 TRBV18 TGTGCCAGCTCACCAGAAGACAGCAGATTAAATCAGCCCCAGCATTTT CASSPEDSRLNQPQHF
- 14 - TRBJ1-1 TRBV28 TGTGCCAGCAGTTTCCCGGGGGCTACCACTGAAGCTTTCTTT CASSFPGATTEAFF
TRBD1 15 - TRBJ1-4 TRBV6-5 TGTGCCAGCAGAACATACAGGGGCCGGAGTGAAAAACTGTTTTTT CASRTYRGRSEKLFF
TRBD2 15 - TRBJ2-7 TRBV10-3 TGTGCCATCAGTGACTCCGGCGGGGGTTTCTACGAGCAGTACTTC CAISDSGGGFYEQYF
- 16 - TRBJ1-6 TRBV2 TGTGCCAGCAGACACTCCGTGCGGGGTACGAATTCACCCCTCCACTTT CASRHSVRGTNSPLHF
TRBD1 14 - TRBJ1-2 TRBV10-3 TGTGCCGCCCACGAGGGGACAGGGGTGAGTGGCTACACCTTC CAAHEGTGVSGYTF
- 14 - TRBJ2-2 TRBV11-3 TGTGCCAGCAGCTTAGACCCCGTGACCGGGGAGCTGTTTTTT CASSLDPVTGELFF
TRBD1 13 - TRBJ2-7 TRBV12-3/TRBV12-4 TGTGCCAGCAGGGTCGGGACAGGCTACGAGCAGTACTTC CASRVGTGYEQYF
- 12 - TRBJ1-5 TRBV29-1 TGCAGCGTGGAGGACGGGATTCAGCCCCAGCATTTT CSVEDGIQPQHF
- 15 - TRBJ1-2 TRBV28 TGTGCCAGCAGTTTACGGGCCCACAGGGTGGGGGGCTACACCTTC CASSLRAHRVGGYTF
- 14 - TRBJ2-7 TRBV7-2 TGTGCCAGCAGCTTAGAAGGCAGCTCCTACGAGCAGTACTTC CASSLEGSSYEQYF
- 14 - TRBJ1-5 TRBV18 TGTGCCAGCTCACAAGGGCGGGGTCCCCAGCCCCAGCATTTT CASSQGRGPQPQHF
- 18 - TRBJ1-5 TRBV19 TGTGCCAGTAGTATACCGGGGCCTGCCTCTCTTCTTAGTCAGCCCCAGCATTTT CASSIPGPASLLSQPQHF
- 15 - TRBJ1-1 TRBV7-3 TGTGCCAGCAGCTTATGGGAGACAGAGAACACTGAAGCTTTCTTT CASSLWETENTEAFF
- 16 - TRBJ1-2 TRBV4-3 TGCGCCAGCAGCCAAGATTCGGGGGCCCCGAACTATGGCTACACCTTC CASSQDSGAPNYGYTF
TRBD2 15 - TRBJ2-2 TRBV2 TGTGCCAGCAGTGAGCTAGCGGCCCCAATCGGGGAGCTGTTTTTT CASSELAAPIGELFF
- 14 - TRBJ2-7 TRBV7-9 TGTGCCAGCAGGGACTCGGGGGCTAAATGGGAGCAGTACTTC CASRDSGAKWEQYF
- 14 - TRBJ1-6 TRBV7-7 TGTGCCAGCAGCTTAGACGATCCCTGCAACACCCTCCACTTT CASSLDDPCNTLHF
- 13 - TRBJ2-7 TRBV29-1 TGCAGCGTTGCCGCAGGGAGTAGATACGAGCAGTACTTC CSVAAGSRYEQYF
- 14 - TRBJ1-4 TRBV2 TGTGCCAGCAGTGACGGCAGGTTGATGGAAAAACTGTTTTTT CASSDGRLMEKLFF
- 14 - TRBJ1-5 TRBV15 TGTGCCACCAGCAGAGAGAGGGGCCGAGGGCCCCAGCATTTT CATSRERGRGPQHF